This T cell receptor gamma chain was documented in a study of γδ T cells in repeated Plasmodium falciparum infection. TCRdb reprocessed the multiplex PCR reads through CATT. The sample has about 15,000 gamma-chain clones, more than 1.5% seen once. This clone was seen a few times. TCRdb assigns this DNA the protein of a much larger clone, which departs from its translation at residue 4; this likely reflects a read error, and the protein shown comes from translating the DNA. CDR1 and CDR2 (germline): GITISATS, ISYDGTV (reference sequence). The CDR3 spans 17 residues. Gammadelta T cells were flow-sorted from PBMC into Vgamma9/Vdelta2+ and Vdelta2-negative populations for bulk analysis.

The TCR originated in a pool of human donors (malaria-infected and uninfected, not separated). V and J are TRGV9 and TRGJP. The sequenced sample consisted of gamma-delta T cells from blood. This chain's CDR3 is CALCEVPKELGKKIKVF. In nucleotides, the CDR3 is TGTGCCTTGTGTGAGGTCCCAAAAGAGTTGGGCAAAAAAATCAAGGTATTT.